The next 8 T cell receptor beta chains were all read from a single sample in a study of cytomegalovirus exposure and HLA in healthy donors. The PCR was carried out with 60 Vbeta primers and 13 Jbeta primers. Only in-frame clones appear in the TCRdb table, and some are missing; sequencing was by immunoSEQ multiplex PCR. The data hold roughly 190,000 clones, with more than 65% observed a single time. Specimen: PBMCs. The receptors shown here come from a woman aged 25 to 39 in good health and CMV-seropositive.

This clone was counted a few times. This chain links TRBV15 with TRBJ1-2; TRBD1 might be the D (5 bases). V lost 0 bases and J lost 6, with 8 bases in between. This CDR3 contains 13 residues. Germline V gene sequence: CDR1 LNHNV, CDR2 YYDKDF (reference sequence). The CDR3 nucleotides read TGTGCCACCAGCAGAGACAGGGCGAATGGCTACACCTTC. It is translated as CATSRDRANGYTF.

The chain's CDR3 is CASSPGTSGEQYF. CDR3 nucleotide sequence: TGTGCCAGCAGCCCCGGGACTAGCGGGGAGCAGTACTTC. V usage is TRBV7-7 and J usage is TRBJ2-7; 12 bases agree with TRBD2. Per germline, CDR1 SSHAT and CDR2 FNYEAQ (reference sequence). V gave up 5 bases and J gave up 7 bases; unmatched junction bases: 3. This CDR3 is 13 amino acids long.

The chain has TRBV14 and TRBJ2-2; D may be TRBD2 (5 bases). Per the germline V gene, CDR1 is SGHDN and CDR2 is FVKESK. V was pared by 5 bases and J by 6 bases, with 10 bases between. The CDR3 consists of 13 residues. The CDR3 loop reads CASSRERPGELFF. CDR3 nucleotides: TGTGCCAGCAGCAGGGAGCGTCCCGGGGAGCTGTTTTTT.

The V gene is TRBV28, the J gene TRBJ1-5, with a possible D match to TRBD1 (5 bases). The ends were cut back, 7 bases at V and 1 base at J, with 14 bases in the middle. The CDR3 sequence is 15 residues long. Germline V gene data show CDR1 as MDHEN and CDR2 as SYDVKM. This CDR3 reads CASTLRGSSNQPQHF. The CDR3 DNA reads as TGTGCCAGCACTCTAAGGGGATCCAGCAATCAGCCCCAGCATTTT. Based on the CDR3 plus reference TRBV28 and TRBJ1-5, the full variable domain is DVKVTQSSRYLVKRTGEKVFLECVQDMDHENMFWYRQDPGLGLRLIYFSYDVKMKEKGDIPEGYSVSREKKERFSLILESASTNQTSMYLCASTLRGSSNQPQHFGDGTRLSIL.

To note about this clone: This sample includes further DNA sequences coding for the same CDR3. The rearrangement joins TRBV19 to TRBJ1-1, with D perhaps matching TRBD1 (5 bases). Germline V gene data show CDR1 as LNHDA and CDR2 as SQIVND (reference sequence). V lost 7 bases to trimming and J lost 1 base, with 7 bases between them. This CDR3 comprises 12 residues. CDR3 residues: CASNTGNTEAFF. The DNA of the CDR3 is TGTGCCAGTAATACAGGGAACACTGAAGCTTTCTTT.

The chain couples TRBV5-1 to TRBJ2-3, with TRBD2 matching over 12 bases. Germline V gives CDR1 SGHRS, CDR2 YFSETQ. Trimming took 0 bases from V and 4 from J; bases not matched to a gene: 12. CDR3 length: 19 amino acids. The DNA of the CDR3 is TGCGCCAGCAGCTTGGGGATGGGACTAGCGGGCAAGGGGGCAGATACGCAGTATTTT. This gives the protein CASSLGMGLAGKGADTQYF.

This chain joins TRBV28 and TRBJ2-1, with 9 positions matching TRBD1. Germline CDR1 MDHEN, CDR2 SYDVKM. The CDR3 consists of 15 residues. The V segment lost 6 bases and the J segment 6 bases; nucleotides outside the gene matches: 9. The CDR3 DNA reads as TGTGCCAGCAGCCCGGGACAGGGAAATATCAATGAGCAGTTCTTC. Translated, it gives CASSPGQGNINEQFF. Using reference TRBV28 and TRBJ2-1 for the parts outside the CDR3, the full variable domain is DVKVTQSSRYLVKRTGEKVFLECVQDMDHENMFWYRQDPGLGLRLIYFSYDVKMKEKGDIPEGYSVSREKKERFSLILESASTNQTSMYLCASSPGQGNINEQFFGPGTRLTVL.

The rearrangement joins TRBV11-2 to TRBJ2-5; D unclear. CDR3 length: 14 amino acids. V was trimmed by 3 bases and J by 4 bases, leaving 12 bases between them. CDR1 SGHAT and CDR2 FQNNGV come from the germline V gene. CDR3 in DNA: TGTGCCAGCAGCTTTGACGGGTTGACAGAGACCCAGTACTTC. This encodes CASSFDGLTETQYF. Complete variable domain (other parts from reference TRBV11-2 and TRBJ2-5): EAGVAQSPRYKIIEKRQSVAFWCNPISGHATLYWYQQILGQGPKLLIQFQNNGVVDDSQLPKDRFSAERLKGVDSTLKIQPAKLEDSAVYLCASSFDGLTETQYFGPGTRLLVL.